Each of the 23 T cell receptor beta chains below was sequenced from the same sample in a study of Ad26.COV2.S vaccination and SARS-CoV-2 variants. Measured with immunoSEQ multiplex PCR; TCRdb has only the in-frame clones, and not every one. The sample carries some 460,000 clones, 80% to 90% recorded once. Treatment indicated: approximately 18 received Ad26.COV2.S at low or high dose, single or two shots; 5 received placebo; per-sample allocation not given. Specimens were obtained on day 63 following the first vaccine or placebo injection. Sequencing used peripheral blood, obtained in a trial of Ad26.COV2.S vaccine versus placebo. These TCRs come from a person aged 18-65 years who received the Ad26.COV2.S COVID-19 vaccine or a placebo.

The gene calls are TRBV7-2 and TRBJ2-7; tentative D call: TRBD2 (7 bases). V lost 2 bases to trimming and J lost 7 bases, with 18 bases between them. The germline V gene has CDR1 SGHTA and CDR2 FQGNSA. This CDR3 spans 15 amino acids. The CDR3 sequence is CASSLFGRGGREQYF. The DNA of the CDR3 is TGTGCCAGCAGCTTATTTGGAAGGGGGGGGAGGGAGCAGTACTTC.

This clone has a single count. The chain is built from TRBV7-6 and TRBJ2-1, with 11 nucleotides matching TRBD2. This CDR3 has 15 amino acids. The trim removed 6 bases at V and 7 bases at J, leaving 8 bases unmatched. Germline-derived CDR1 and CDR2 are SGHVS and FNYEAQ. The CDR3 here is CASSRIAGGANEQFF. The CDR3 coding sequence is TGTGCCAGCAGTCGGATAGCGGGAGGGGCGAATGAGCAGTTCTTC.

The chain links TRBV27 to TRBJ2-7, with 8 bases matching TRBD1. With V trimmed by 3 bases and J by 4 bases, 8 bases remained unmatched. The V gene's germline CDR1 is MNHEY and CDR2 SMNVEV (reference sequence). The CDR3 consists of 15 residues. CDR3 sequence reads: CASSFRGLDGYEQYF. In DNA form, the CDR3 reads TGTGCCAGCAGTTTCAGGGGGCTTGACGGATACGAGCAGTACTTC.

J is TRBJ1-2 and V is TRBV3-1 (or the pseudogene TRBV3-2), with 9 bases lining up with TRBD1. Losses at the gene ends were 4 bases for V and 7 bases for J; bases not matched to a gene: 7. Germline CDR1 LGHDT, CDR2 YNNKEL (reference sequence). The CDR3 extends over 14 amino acids. CDR3 DNA sequence: TGTGCCAGCAGCCCACCGACAGGGGGGGGTGGCTACACCTTC. Its protein is CASSPPTGGGGYTF.

This clone was recorded once. The V gene is TRBV13, the J gene TRBJ2-2, with 7 bases fitting TRBD1. The CDR3 spans 15 residues. The ends lost 4 bases at V and 2 bases at J; junction bases unmatched: 4. In germline, CDR1 is PRHDT, CDR2 FYEKMQ (reference sequence). Written as DNA, the CDR3 is TGTGCCAGCAGCTCGACAGGGAGAAACACCGGGGAGCTGTTTTTT. Amino acids: CASSSTGRNTGELFF.

V gene TRBV5-4 combines with J gene TRBJ2-1; TRBD2 matches at 14 bases. V lost 5 bases to trimming and J lost 10 bases; unmatched junction nucleotides: 8. The CDR3 extends over 15 amino acids. The V gene's germline CDR1 is SGHNT and CDR2 YYREEE (reference sequence). The CDR3 here is CASSYGLAGGYEQFF. CDR3 in DNA: TGTGCCAGCAGTTACGGACTAGCGGGAGGTTACGAGCAGTTCTTC.

The CDR3 spells CAWSAGTGGTQYF. In DNA, the CDR3 is TGTGCCTGGAGTGCGGGAACAGGCGGTACGCAGTATTTT. This chain uses TRBV30 with TRBJ2-3, with D possibly being TRBD1 or TRBD2 (5 bases each). The germline V gene encodes CDR1 GTSNPN and CDR2 SVGIG (reference sequence). V was pared by 1 base and J by 8 bases, with 13 bases between. The CDR3 length is 13 residues.

The rearrangement joins TRBV7-9 to TRBJ1-1; D ambiguous. Trimming left V 2 bases short and J 8 bases short, with 6 bases between. The CDR3 is 11 residues long. The germline V gene encodes CDR1 SEHNR and CDR2 FQNEAQ (reference sequence). In DNA form, the CDR3 reads TGTGCCAGCAGCTTACAGTCCGAAGCTTTCTTT. Translating gives CASSLQSEAFF.

The chain carries TRBV5-4 and TRBJ1-3; D gene unclear. V was trimmed by 3 bases and J by 0 bases, leaving 10 bases between them. CDR3 length: 15 amino acids. Germline loops: CDR1 SGHNT, CDR2 YYREEE (reference sequence). The CDR3 sequence is CASSWWASSGNTIYF. CDR3 sequence (DNA): TGTGCCAGCAGCTGGTGGGCGAGCTCTGGAAACACCATATATTTT. Variable domain in full (rest from reference TRBV5-4 and TRBJ1-3): ETGVTQSPTHLIKTRGQQVTLRCSSQSGHNTVSWYQQALGQGPQFIFQYYREEENGRGNFPPRFSGLQFPNYSSELNVNALELDDSALYLCASSWWASSGNTIYFGEGSWLTVV.

The gene calls are TRBV27 and TRBJ2-3, with D possibly matching TRBD2 (7 bases). Germline V gene data show CDR1 as MNHEY and CDR2 as SMNVEV (reference sequence). The V end was cut by 3 bases, the J end by 4 bases, with 29 bases between. The length of the CDR3 is 20 residues. Here the CDR3 reads CASSLLFPPGGPDHADTQYF. The CDR3 DNA follows: TGTGCCAGCAGTTTGTTGTTCCCGCCGGGGGGCCCTGATCATGCAGATACGCAGTATTTT.

The rearrangement uses TRBV18 and TRBJ2-3; no clear D. V was cut by 5 bases and J by 0 bases, with 12 bases left in between. The CDR3 is 15 residues long. Germline loops: CDR1 KGHSH, CDR2 LQKENI. The CDR3 DNA follows: TGTGCCAGCTCAACCCGACGGTCTAGCACAGATACGCAGTATTTT. It yields the protein CASSTRRSSTDTQYF.

The chain uses TRBV19 and TRBJ1-2, with D hard to call. V gave up 4 bases and J gave up 8 bases, with 14 bases separating them. The CDR3 contains 13 residues. Looked up from germline, CDR1 is LNHDA and CDR2 is SQIVND (reference sequence). CDR3 in DNA: TGTGCCAGTAGTAACGGCCCAGGAGGGGGCTACACCTTC. It yields the protein CASSNGPGGGYTF.

This rearrangement joins TRBV6-6 to TRBJ1-2; the D gene is possibly TRBD1 (6 bases). V lost 4 bases and J 8 bases, leaving 23 bases between the germline ends. CDR1 and CDR2 from the germline V gene are MNHNY and SVGAGI (reference sequence). There are 16 residues in the CDR3. The CDR3, as DNA: TGTGCCAGCAGTTCCCGCGAGGGGGGGGCTCGGCGGGGCTACACCTTC. Translating gives CASSSREGGARRGYTF.

The CDR3 nucleotides read TGTGCCAGCAGCCCAGGCGGGGCAGACCCAAAAAACATTCAGTACTTC. It codes for CASSPGGADPKNIQYF. The J gene is TRBJ2-4, the V gene TRBV7-2; a possible D gene is TRBD2 (6 bases). V was clipped by 5 bases and J by 4 bases, with 18 bases between them. The CDR3 length is 16 residues. Per the germline V gene, CDR1 is SGHTA and CDR2 is FQGNSA. The variable domain in full, with the rest retrieved from reference TRBV7-2 and TRBJ2-4, is GAGVSQSPSNKVTEKGKDVELRCDPISGHTALYWYRQSLGQGLEFLIYFQGNSAPDKSGLPSDRFSAERTGGSVSTLTIQRTQQEDSAVYLCASSPGGADPKNIQYFGAGTRLSVL.

The V call is TRBV18, the J call TRBJ2-7, with 7 bases fitting TRBD1. CDR1 KGHSH and CDR2 LQKENI come from the germline V gene. This CDR3 has 15 residues. The V and J ends lost 6 bases and 2 bases, in that order; junction bases with no gene match: 10. CDR3 region: CASSDVAQGTYEQYF. Here the CDR3 DNA reads TGTGCCAGCTCGGACGTCGCACAGGGGACCTACGAGCAGTACTTC.

This clone showed up just once. CDR3 sequence (DNA): TGTGCCAGCAGTTACTCAGAGGGGACCTACGAGCAGTACTTC. Translating it yields CASSYSEGTYEQYF. The chain has TRBV6-6 and TRBJ2-7; D might be TRBD1 or TRBD2, each matching 5 bases. Trimming removed 0 bases from V and 2 bases from J, with 8 bases in between. Germline V gene sequence: CDR1 MNHNY, CDR2 SVGAGI (reference sequence). This CDR3 is 14 amino acids long.

In nucleotides, the CDR3 is TGTGCCAGCAGTCCGACACCGGGACCCTACGAGCAGTACTTC. It encodes CASSPTPGPYEQYF. The V gene is TRBV6-2 or TRBV6-3, the J gene TRBJ2-7; either TRBD1 or TRBD2 may supply D (5 bases each). Trimming removed 5 bases at V and 2 bases at J, with 13 bases between. CDR3 size: 14 residues. In germline, CDR1 is MNHEY, CDR2 SVGEGT.

The chain uses TRBV28 and TRBJ2-7, with TRBD2 identical over 8 bases. Trimming at V came to 5 bases and at J to 3 bases, leaving 6 bases not matched to a gene. Germline V gene sequence: CDR1 MDHEN, CDR2 SYDVKM. This CDR3 comprises 14 residues. The CDR3 spells CASSPTSVSYEQYF. CDR3 coding DNA: TGTGCCAGCAGTCCGACTAGCGTGAGCTACGAGCAGTACTTC.

This clone came up once. The chain carries TRBV19 and TRBJ2-3; no clear D gene. Between the trimmed V and J ends, which lost 5 bases and 3 bases, there was a span of 18 bases. The CDR3 loop spans 16 amino acids. Germline CDR1 and CDR2: LNHDA and SQIVND (reference sequence). CDR3 protein: CASSAAVVAQTDTQYF. CDR3 nucleotides: TGTGCCAGTAGTGCGGCAGTCGTTGCTCAAACAGATACGCAGTATTTT. The full variable domain, its missing parts supplied by reference TRBV19 and TRBJ2-3, is DGGITQSPKYLFRKEGQNVTLSCEQNLNHDAMYWYRQDPGQGLRLIYYSQIVNDFQKGDIAEGYSVSREKKESFPLTVTSAQKNPTAFYLCASSAAVVAQTDTQYFGPGTRLTVL.

This clone has a single count. The chain recombines TRBV30 with TRBJ1-5; D is unresolved. The CDR3 is 14 residues long. V gave up 0 bases and J gave up 5 bases, with 11 bases separating them. CDR1 is GTSNPN and CDR2 is SVGIG in the germline V gene (reference sequence). In DNA form, the CDR3 reads TGTGCCTGGAGTGTAGGCGACCACCATCAGCCCCAGCATTTT. Translation: CAWSVGDHHQPQHF. The complete variable domain, with remaining parts taken from reference TRBV30 and TRBJ1-5, reads SQTIHQWPATLVQPVGSPLSLECTVEGTSNPNLYWYRQAAGRGLQLLFYSVGIGQISSEVPQNLSASRPQDRQFILSSKKLLLSDSGFYLCAWSVGDHHQPQHFGDGTRLSIL.

The rearrangement uses TRBV18 and TRBJ1-5, with a possible D match to TRBD1 (5 bases). Trimming cost V 4 bases and J 2 bases, with 15 bases left between them. In germline, CDR1 is KGHSH, CDR2 LQKENI. The CDR3 has 16 residues. The CDR3 DNA reads TGTGCCAGCTCACTATGGGGTAGAGGGGGCAATCAGCCCCAGCATTTT. Amino acids: CASSLWGRGGNQPQHF.

This clone was detected only once. The genes are TRBV19 and TRBJ1-3; 8 bases align to TRBD1. V lost 8 bases, J lost 0 bases, and 3 bases stayed unmatched. This CDR3 contains 14 residues. Looked up from germline, CDR1 is LNHDA and CDR2 is SQIVND (reference sequence). The CDR3 region is CASWTGSSGNTIYF. CDR3 nucleotide sequence: TGTGCCAGTTGGACAGGGAGCTCTGGAAACACCATATATTTT.

The chain has TRBV9 and TRBJ2-7; unclear D gene. CDR1 is SGDLS, CDR2 YYNGEE, per germline. The CDR3 loop spans 15 amino acids. V lost 3 bases, J lost 7 bases, and 20 bases lay in between. CDR3 sequence reads: CASSASPGTSREQYF. For the CDR3, the DNA is TGTGCCAGCAGCGCCAGCCCGGGCACCTCAAGAGAGCAGTACTTC.